This T cell receptor beta chain emerged from a study of T cells after yellow fever vaccination. Study-wide context: SMART-Seq v4 Ultra Low Input handled preparation of low-cell-number fractions. Study-level points and caveats: The secondary response showed a weaker magnitude and a faster peak, day 5 versus 15.

To note about this clonotype: Its antigen is currently unknown.

V was clipped by 7 bases and J by 2 bases, with 8 bases between them. The CDR3 spans 12 residues. CDR1 and CDR2 from the germline V gene are MNHNY and SVGAGI (reference sequence). Using its own MiXCR run on the 5' RACE reads, TCRdb lists one record per CDR3 protein. The table includes under 550,000 distinct CDR3 sequences, 21% detected once. This chain uses TRBV6-6 with TRBJ1-2; no firm D call. The sequencing used PBMCs, collected less than 25 days after the first yellow fever vaccination. This receptor was obtained from a man between 18 and 35 years old who received the YFV17D yellow fever vaccine. The CDR3 spells CASTPENYGYTF. The CDR3 region has the DNA TGTGCCAGCACCCCAGAGAACTATGGCTACACCTTC.